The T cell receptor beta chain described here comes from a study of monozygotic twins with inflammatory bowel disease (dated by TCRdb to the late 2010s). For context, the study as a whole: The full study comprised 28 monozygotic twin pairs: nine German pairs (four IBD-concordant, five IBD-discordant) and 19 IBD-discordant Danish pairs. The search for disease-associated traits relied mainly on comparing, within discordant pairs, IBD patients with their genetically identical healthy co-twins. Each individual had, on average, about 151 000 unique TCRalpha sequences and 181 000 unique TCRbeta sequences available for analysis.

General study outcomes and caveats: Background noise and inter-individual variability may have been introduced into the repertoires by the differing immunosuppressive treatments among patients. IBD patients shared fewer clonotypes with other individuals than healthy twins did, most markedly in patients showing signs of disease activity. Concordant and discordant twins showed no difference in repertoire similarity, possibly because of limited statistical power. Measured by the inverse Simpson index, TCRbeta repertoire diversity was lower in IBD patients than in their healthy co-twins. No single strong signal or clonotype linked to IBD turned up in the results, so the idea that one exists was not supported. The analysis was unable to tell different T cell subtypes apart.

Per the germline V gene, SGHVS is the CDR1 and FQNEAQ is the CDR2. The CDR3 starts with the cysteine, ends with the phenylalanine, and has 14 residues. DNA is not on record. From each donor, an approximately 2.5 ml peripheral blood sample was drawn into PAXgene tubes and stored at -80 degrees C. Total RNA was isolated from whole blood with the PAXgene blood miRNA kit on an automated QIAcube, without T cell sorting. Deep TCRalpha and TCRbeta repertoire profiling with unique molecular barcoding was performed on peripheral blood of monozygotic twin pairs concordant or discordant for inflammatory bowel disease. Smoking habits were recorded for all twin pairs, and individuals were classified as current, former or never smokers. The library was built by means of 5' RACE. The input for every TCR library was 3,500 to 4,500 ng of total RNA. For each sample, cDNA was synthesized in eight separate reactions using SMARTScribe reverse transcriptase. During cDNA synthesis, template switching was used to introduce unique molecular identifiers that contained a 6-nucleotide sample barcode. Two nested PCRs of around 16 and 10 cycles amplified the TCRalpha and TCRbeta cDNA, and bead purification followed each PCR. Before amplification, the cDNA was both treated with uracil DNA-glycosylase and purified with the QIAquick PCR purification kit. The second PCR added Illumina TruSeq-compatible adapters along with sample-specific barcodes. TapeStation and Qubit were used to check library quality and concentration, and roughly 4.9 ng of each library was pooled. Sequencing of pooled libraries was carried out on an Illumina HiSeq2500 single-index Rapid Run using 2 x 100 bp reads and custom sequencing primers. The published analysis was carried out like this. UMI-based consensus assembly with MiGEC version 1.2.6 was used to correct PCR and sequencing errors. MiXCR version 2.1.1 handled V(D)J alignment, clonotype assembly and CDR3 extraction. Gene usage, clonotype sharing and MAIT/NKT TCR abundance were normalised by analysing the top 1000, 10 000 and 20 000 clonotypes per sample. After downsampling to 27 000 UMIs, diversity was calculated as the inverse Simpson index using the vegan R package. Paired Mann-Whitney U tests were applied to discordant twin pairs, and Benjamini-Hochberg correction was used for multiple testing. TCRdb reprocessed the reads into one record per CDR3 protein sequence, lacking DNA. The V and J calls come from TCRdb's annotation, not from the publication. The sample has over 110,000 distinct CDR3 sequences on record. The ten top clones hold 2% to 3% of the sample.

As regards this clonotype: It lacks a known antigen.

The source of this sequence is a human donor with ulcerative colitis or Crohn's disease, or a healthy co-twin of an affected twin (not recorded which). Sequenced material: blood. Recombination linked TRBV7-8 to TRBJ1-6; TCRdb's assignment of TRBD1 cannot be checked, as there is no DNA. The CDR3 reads CASSSPGQYSPLHF.